This T cell receptor (beta chain) is drawn from a study of T cell clonality in common variable immunodeficiency. The CDR3 is 14 residues long. CDR1 is SGHTA, CDR2 FQGNSA, per germline. V lost 7 bases and J 3 bases, leaving 12 bases between the germline ends. Study-level results: Reportedly, TCR beta sequences from common variable immunodeficiency showed fewer deletions and N-nucleotide insertions.

CVID and control samples used equivalent genomic DNA input. Profiling relied on immunoSEQ multiplex PCR, and the TCRdb table lists in-frame clones only, not all of them. This sample comprises about 30,000 clones, none seen once only. In its sample, this clone was seen many times. Antigen: not known. The read falls 3 residues short of the CDR3 end, and the missing part is taken from the germline J gene. The chain joins TRBV7-2 to TRBJ2-2; D may be TRBD2 (6 bases). The sequenced material came from peripheral blood mononuclear cells. This TCR was sampled from a person between 18 and 69 years old in good health. The covered CDR3 bases are TGTGCCAGCACCCGTCGGAGGGACACCGGGGAG. It codes for CASTRRRDTGE. The CDR3 as a whole reads CASTRRRDTGELFF.